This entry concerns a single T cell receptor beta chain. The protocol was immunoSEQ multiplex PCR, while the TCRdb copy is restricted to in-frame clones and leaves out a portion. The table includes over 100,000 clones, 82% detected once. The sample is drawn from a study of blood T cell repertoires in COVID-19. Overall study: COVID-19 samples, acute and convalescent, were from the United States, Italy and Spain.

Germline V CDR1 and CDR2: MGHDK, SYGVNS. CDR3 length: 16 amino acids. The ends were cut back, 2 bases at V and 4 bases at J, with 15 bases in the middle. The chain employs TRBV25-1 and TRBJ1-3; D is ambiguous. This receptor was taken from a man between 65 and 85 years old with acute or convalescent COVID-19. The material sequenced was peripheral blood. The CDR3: CASSEGGKGNGNTIYF. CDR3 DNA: TGTGCCAGCAGTGAAGGAGGCAAAGGGAACGGAAACACCATATATTTT.